The rows below give T cell receptor beta chains drawn from one sample of a study of blood T cell repertoires in COVID-19. TCRdb keeps only in-frame clones here, not all; method: immunoSEQ multiplex PCR. This table holds roughly 260,000 clones, approximately 86% found once. Material for sequencing was PBMCs or T cells enriched from blood (not recorded which). The source is a young woman who had recovered from COVID-19. Each CDR3 is given with its conserved first and last residue. D genes are given only for firm matches. For some rows the clone size is stated as once, few or many, or as a class when expanded; others skip it.

TRBV6-5,15,NA,TRBJ2-3,NA,TGTGCCAGCAGTTACTCGACGAGACCGCGGGATACGCAGTATTTT,CASSYSTRPRDTQYF
TRBV7-2,15,TRBD2,TRBJ2-5,few,TGTGCCAGCAGCTCGCAGGGACTAGCGGGGGAGACCCAGTACTTC,CASSSQGLAGETQYF
TRBV28,16,TRBD2,TRBJ2-1,NA,TGTGCCAGCAGTCAGGCTAGCGGGGCCCGATACAATGAGCAGTTCTTC,CASSQASGARYNEQFF
TRBV7-6,16,NA,TRBJ2-2,NA,TGTGCCAGCAGCCCACGTTGGAAGGGGCTACCCGGGGAGCTGTTTTTT,CASSPRWKGLPGELFF
TRBV25-1,14,TRBD1,TRBJ2-3,once,TGTGCCAGCAGCCAGGACAGGGTCACAGATACGCAGTATTTT,CASSQDRVTDTQYF
TRBV5-1,18,TRBD1,TRBJ2-1,NA,TGCGCCAGCAGCCCCCCGGGACAGGCGACGTTTTTGGACAATGAGCAGTTCTTC,CASSPPGQATFLDNEQFF
TRBV19,13,TRBD1,TRBJ1-1,NA,TGTGCCAGCGCGACAGGGTATGGCACTGAAGCTTTCTTT,CASATGYGTEAFF
TRBV28,15,NA,TRBJ1-1,NA,TGTGCCAGCAGTAGCGTGGCGAGGGTTGGGACTGAAGCTTTCTTT,CASSSVARVGTEAFF
TRBV10-3,12,NA,TRBJ1-6,NA,TGTGCCACCAGGACGGGAGAGACGCCCCTCCACTTT,CATRTGETPLHF
TRBV4-2,16,NA,TRBJ1-1,NA,TGTGCCAGCAGCCAAGAACAGGTCCTTATAGGCACTGAAGCTTTCTTT,CASSQEQVLIGTEAFF
TRBV7-9,12,NA,TRBJ1-5,NA,TGTGCCAGCAGCACTACAGGGCAGCCCCAGCATTTT,CASSTTGQPQHF
TRBV1,16,NA,TRBJ1-5,many,TGCACCAGCAGCCAAGATCGGAGATTTAGCAATCAGCCCCAGCATTTT,CTSSQDRRFSNQPQHF
TRBV6-5,15,TRBD1,TRBJ1-4,NA,TGTGCCAGCAGTACCGGACAGGGGGCTGATGAAAAACTGTTTTTT,CASSTGQGADEKLFF
TRBV27,17,TRBD2,TRBJ2-2,NA,TGTGCCAGCAGTTTGTATAGCGGGCGAGAGAACACCGGGGAGCTGTTTTTT,CASSLYSGRENTGELFF
TRBV10-2,15,TRBD2,TRBJ2-1,NA,TGCGCCAGCAGTGGGGCGAGCGGGGGGGTTAATGAGCAGTTCTTC,CASSGASGGVNEQFF
TRBV11-2,18,TRBD1,TRBJ2-5,NA,TGTGCCAGCAGCTTAGATGTTTTCTCGACAGGGGAAGGAGAGACCCAGTACTTC,CASSLDVFSTGEGETQYF
TRBV13,16,NA,TRBJ1-3,NA,TGTGCCAGCAGCTTGTTCACAGGGTACTCTGGAAACACCATATATTTT,CASSLFTGYSGNTIYF
TRBV19,19,TRBD1,TRBJ2-7,NA,TGTGCCAGTAGTTGTTGGACCAGGGGGCCGTTCCCGAATCTTACCGAGCAGTACTTC,CASSCWTRGPFPNLTEQYF
TRBV11-2,16,TRBD1,TRBJ2-1,once,TGTGCCAGCCTGCTGGGAACAGGGGCCTCCTACAATGAGCAGTTCTTC,CASLLGTGASYNEQFF
TRBV6-2/TRBV6-3,15,TRBD1,TRBJ1-5,NA,TGTGCCAGCAGTTCGACCTTGACAGGGAATCAGCCCCAGCATTTT,CASSSTLTGNQPQHF
TRBV27,13,TRBD1,TRBJ2-1,NA,TGTGCCAGCAGTGCGGCAGGGGGCAATGAGCAGTTCTTC,CASSAAGGNEQFF
TRBV5-4,19,TRBD2,TRBJ2-3,NA,TGTGCCAGCAGCTTACCCGGGGTGCGTAAGCGGGAGTTGACAGATACGCAGTATTTT,CASSLPGVRKRELTDTQYF
TRBV19,15,TRBD1,TRBJ2-7,NA,TGTGCCAGTAGCCAAGACAGGGGTTCTACCTACGAGCAGTACTTC,CASSQDRGSTYEQYF
TRBV20-1,11,NA,TRBJ1-2,NA,TGCAGTGCTACCCCGTCCTATGGCTACACCTTC,CSATPSYGYTF
TRBV10-2,14,TRBD2,TRBJ2-2,NA,TGCGCCAGCAGTCACGGGAGGGCCGCCGGGGAGCTGTTTTTT,CASSHGRAAGELFF
TRBV5-1,15,NA,TRBJ1-1,NA,TGCGCCAGCAGCTTGTTACAAGGGGGTGGGACTGAAGCTTTCTTT,CASSLLQGGGTEAFF
TRBV10-3,16,TRBD1,TRBJ1-3,NA,TGTGCCATCACCCGACAGGGTTCCAGCTCTGGAAACACCATATATTTT,CAITRQGSSSGNTIYF
TRBV27,18,NA,TRBJ1-5,NA,TGTGCCAGCAGGTTGTGGGGCCCGAGCGAATATAGCAATCAGCCCCAGCATTTT,CASRLWGPSEYSNQPQHF
TRBV7-8,14,NA,TRBJ2-7,NA,TGTGCCAGCAGCTTAGCGCCCAGGGACTACGAGCAGTACTTC,CASSLAPRDYEQYF
TRBV2,12,NA,TRBJ1-2,NA,TGTGCCAGCCAACAGGGTATGGGTGGCTACACCTTC,CASQQGMGGYTF
TRBV5-1,12,NA,TRBJ1-1,NA,TGCGCCAGCAGCCCCCGGGGGAATGAAGCTTTCTTT,CASSPRGNEAFF
TRBV6-5,14,NA,TRBJ1-2,NA,TGTGCCAGCAGTTTCGCGGGGACTAACTATGGCTACACCTTC,CASSFAGTNYGYTF
TRBV11-2,18,NA,TRBJ1-1,NA,TGTGCCAGCAGCTTATTTCTAGTGGTTGAGGCGGAGAACACTGAAGCTTTCTTT,CASSLFLVVEAENTEAFF
TRBV18,13,TRBD1,TRBJ1-2,NA,TGTGCCAGCTCACCGACAGGGGCCTATGGCTACACCTTC,CASSPTGAYGYTF
TRBV28,14,NA,TRBJ1-2,NA,TGTGCCAGCAGTCCGTTGGGAGTCCATTATGGCTACACCTTC,CASSPLGVHYGYTF
TRBV2,17,TRBD2,TRBJ2-3,NA,TGTGCCAGCAGCTACCGTACTAGCGGCTTTAGCACAGATACGCAGTATTTT,CASSYRTSGFSTDTQYF
TRBV30,12,NA,TRBJ1-1,NA,TGTGCCTGGAGTCGAGAGAGGACTGAAGCTTTCTTT,CAWSRERTEAFF
TRBV14,14,NA,TRBJ1-1,once,TGTGCCAGCAGCCTAAACATAGGCGGGACTGAAGCTTTCTTT,CASSLNIGGTEAFF
TRBV6-5,14,NA,TRBJ2-5,NA,TGTGCCAGCAGTTACACGGCGGACCAAGAGACCCAGTACTTC,CASSYTADQETQYF
TRBV6-1,16,NA,TRBJ2-3,NA,TGTGCCAGCAGTGAAGGCCTGGGGGGTGGAACAGATACGCAGTATTTT,CASSEGLGGGTDTQYF
TRBV19,19,TRBD2,TRBJ2-1,NA,TGTGCCAGTAGTATAGGTTTTTTAGCGGGAGGGCCGTGGAACAATGAGCAGTTCTTC,CASSIGFLAGGPWNNEQFF
TRBV6-5,15,NA,TRBJ1-6,NA,TGTGCCAGCAGTTCCGGGAGGGCCTATAATTCACCCCTCCACTTT,CASSSGRAYNSPLHF
TRBV12-3/TRBV12-4,13,NA,TRBJ1-1,NA,TGTGCCAGCAGTCTACAGGGCTCCACTGAAGCTTTCTTT,CASSLQGSTEAFF
TRBV30,15,TRBD1,TRBJ2-7,NA,TGTGCCTGGAGTGTCCCCGGGACAGGAGTTTACGAGCAGTACTTC,CAWSVPGTGVYEQYF
TRBV28,13,NA,TRBJ2-7,NA,TGTGCCAGCAGAAGGCAGGGGCAGGGCGAGCAGTACTTC,CASRRQGQGEQYF
TRBV5-1,15,TRBD2,TRBJ2-7,NA,TGCGCCAGCAGCTTGTTTCCTAGCGGCCTATACGAGCAGTACTTC,CASSLFPSGLYEQYF
TRBV9,16,TRBD2,TRBJ2-5,once,TGTGCCAGCAGCGTAGATCCTAGCGGGAGAGGGGAGACCCAGTACTTC,CASSVDPSGRGETQYF
TRBV2,16,NA,TRBJ1-6,NA,TGTGCCAGCAGTGGACAGTCTAACTCCTATAATTCACCCCTCCACTTT,CASSGQSNSYNSPLHF
TRBV7-9,12,NA,TRBJ1-1,NA,TGTGCCAGCAGCTTAGGGGGCGCTGAAGCTTTCTTT,CASSLGGAEAFF
TRBV28,17,TRBD2,TRBJ2-7,NA,TGTGCCAGCAGTTTATTTGGCGGGGGGGCCTCCCCCTACGAGCAGTACTTC,CASSLFGGGASPYEQYF
TRBV30,18,TRBD1,TRBJ1-3,NA,TGTGCCTGGAGTGTAACTGGTAGAGACAGGGCCGCTGGAAACACCATATATTTT,CAWSVTGRDRAAGNTIYF